The clone carrying this T cell receptor (beta chain) appeared a few times. Clones were read by immunoSEQ multiplex PCR, and TCRdb kept only the in-frame ones, dropping some. The sample contains 400,000 or so clones, roughly 90% of which appear only once. This sample is part of a study of blood T cell repertoires in COVID-19. In germline, CDR1 is MNHEY, CDR2 SVGEGT. The CDR3 contains 14 residues. V was pared by 6 bases and J by 2 bases, with 14 bases between. The material sequenced was peripheral blood. This chain uses TRBV6-2 or TRBV6-3 with TRBJ2-7, with a tentative D call TRBD1 (6 bases). The source is a man in his late teens or twenties with COVID-19, enrolled during active disease. The DNA for the CDR3 is TGTGCCAGCAGCGACCAAACAGGGACCTACGAGCAGTACTTC. Translating gives CASSDQTGTYEQYF.